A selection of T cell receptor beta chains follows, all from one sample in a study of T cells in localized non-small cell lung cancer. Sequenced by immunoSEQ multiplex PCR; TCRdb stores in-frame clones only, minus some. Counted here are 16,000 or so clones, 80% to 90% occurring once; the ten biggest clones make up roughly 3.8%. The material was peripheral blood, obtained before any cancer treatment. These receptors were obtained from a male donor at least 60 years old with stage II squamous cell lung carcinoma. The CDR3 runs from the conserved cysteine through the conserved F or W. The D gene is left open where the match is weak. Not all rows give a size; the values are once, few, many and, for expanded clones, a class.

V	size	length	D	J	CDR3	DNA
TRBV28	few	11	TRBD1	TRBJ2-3	CASSRDRSPYF	TGTGCCAGCAGCCGGGACAGGTCACCGTATTTT
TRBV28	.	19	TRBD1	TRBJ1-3	CASSLPPLLTGKSGNTIYF	TGTGCCAGCAGCCTGCCCCCTCTCCTGACAGGGAAGTCTGGAAACACCATATATTTT
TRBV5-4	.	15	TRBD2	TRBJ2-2	CASSHRRGGIGELFF	TGTGCCAGCAGCCATCGACGGGGGGGTATCGGGGAGCTGTTTTTT
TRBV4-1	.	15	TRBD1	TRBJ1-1	CASSQDHRGNTEAFF	TGCGCCAGCAGCCAAGATCACAGGGGGAACACTGAAGCTTTCTTT
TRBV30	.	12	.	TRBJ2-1	CAWSYFFNEQFF	TGTGCCTGGAGTTATTTTTTCAATGAGCAGTTCTTC
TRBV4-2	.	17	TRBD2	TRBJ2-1	CASSQETSGSSYNEQFF	TGTGCCAGCAGCCAAGAGACTAGCGGGAGTTCCTACAATGAGCAGTTCTTC
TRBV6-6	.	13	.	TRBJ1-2	CASSYSLGSGYTF	TGTGCCAGCAGTTACTCCCTAGGTTCTGGCTACACCTTC
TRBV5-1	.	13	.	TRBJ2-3	CASSFQIGDTQYF	TGCGCCAGCAGCTTTCAGATAGGCGATACGCAGTATTTT
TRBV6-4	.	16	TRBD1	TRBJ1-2	CASRRIGQDPNYGYTF	TGTGCCAGCAGGAGAATTGGACAGGACCCTAACTATGGCTACACCTTC
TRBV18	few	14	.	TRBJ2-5	CASSTTAGQETQYF	TGTGCCAGCTCAACGACGGCGGGGCAGGAGACCCAGTACTTC
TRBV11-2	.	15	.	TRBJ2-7	CASSLVGAGEGEQYF	TGTGCCAGCAGCTTAGTGGGGGCGGGAGAGGGAGAGCAGTACTTC
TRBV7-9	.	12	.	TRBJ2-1	CASRGGRPEQFF	TGTGCCAGCAGGGGGGGACGCCCCGAGCAGTTCTTC
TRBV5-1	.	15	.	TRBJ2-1	CASSRQDWPGDEQFF	TGCGCCAGCAGCCGCCAGGACTGGCCTGGGGATGAGCAGTTCTTC
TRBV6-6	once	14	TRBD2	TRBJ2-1	CASSRTSGYNEQFF	TGTGCCAGCAGTCGGACTAGCGGGTACAATGAGCAGTTCTTC
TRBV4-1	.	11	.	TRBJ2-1	CASSHHREQFF	TGCGCCAGCAGCCACCACAGAGAGCAGTTCTTC
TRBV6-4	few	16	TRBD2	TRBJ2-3	CASSDSVAGGADTQYF	TGTGCCAGCAGTGACTCGGTAGCGGGAGGGGCAGATACGCAGTATTTT
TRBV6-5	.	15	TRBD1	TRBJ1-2	CASRYRDSRNYGYTF	TGTGCCAGCAGGTATCGGGACAGCAGAAACTATGGCTACACCTTC
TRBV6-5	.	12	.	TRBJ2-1	CANGDRHNEQFF	TGTGCCAACGGGGACCGTCACAATGAGCAGTTCTTC
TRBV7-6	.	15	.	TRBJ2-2	CASSLEQVSTGELFF	TGTGCCAGCAGCTTAGAACAGGTCAGCACCGGGGAGCTGTTTTTT
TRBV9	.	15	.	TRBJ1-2	CASSVAGGWTYGYTF	TGTGCCAGCAGCGTAGCCGGGGGCTGGACCTATGGCTACACCTTC
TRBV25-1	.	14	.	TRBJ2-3	CASSDRTRADTQYF	TGTGCCAGCAGTGACCGAACCAGGGCAGATACGCAGTATTTT
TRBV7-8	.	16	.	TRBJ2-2	CASKLRPGTPPGELFF	TGTGCCAGCAAGTTACGGCCAGGGACCCCGCCCGGGGAGCTGTTTTTT
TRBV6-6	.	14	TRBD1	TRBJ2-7	CASSPSTGSYEQYF	TGTGCCAGCAGTCCTTCGACAGGGAGCTACGAGCAGTACTTC
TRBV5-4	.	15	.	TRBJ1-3	CASSLVGGSGNTIYF	TGTGCCAGCAGCTTGGTTGGCGGCTCTGGAAACACCATATATTTT
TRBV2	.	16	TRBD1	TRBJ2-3	CALSEQGALSTDTQYF	TGTGCCTTAAGCGAACAGGGGGCCTTAAGCACAGATACGCAGTATTTT
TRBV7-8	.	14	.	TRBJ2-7	CASSPQRAGYEQYF	TGTGCCAGCAGCCCTCAGCGGGCCGGTTACGAGCAGTACTTC
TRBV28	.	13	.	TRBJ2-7	CASSLHGPYEQYF	TGTGCCAGCAGTTTACACGGCCCCTACGAGCAGTACTTC
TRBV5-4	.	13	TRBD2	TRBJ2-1	CASDSGRGLEQFF	TGTGCCAGCGATAGCGGGAGAGGATTGGAGCAGTTCTTC
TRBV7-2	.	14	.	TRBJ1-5	CASSSGAYNQPQHF	TGTGCCAGCAGCTCTGGGGCTTACAATCAGCCCCAGCATTTT
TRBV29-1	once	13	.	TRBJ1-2	CSVELGQLYGYTF	TGCAGCGTTGAATTGGGGCAGCTCTATGGCTACACCTTC
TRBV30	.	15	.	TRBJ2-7	CAWSVASSNSYEQYF	TGTGCCTGGAGTGTAGCCAGCAGTAACTCCTACGAGCAGTACTTC
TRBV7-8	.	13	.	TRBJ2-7	CASSLEGFYEQYF	TGTGCCAGCAGCTTAGAAGGGTTCTACGAGCAGTACTTC
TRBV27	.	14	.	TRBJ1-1	CASSPRGPNTEAFF	TGTGCCAGCAGTCCCAGGGGACCGAACACTGAAGCTTTCTTT
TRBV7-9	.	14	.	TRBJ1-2	CASSLEGISYGYTF	TGTGCCAGCAGCTTAGAGGGGATCAGCTATGGCTACACCTTC
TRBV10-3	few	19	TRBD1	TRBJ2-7	CALSQAPTGPGAFPYEQYF	TGTGCCCTCTCCCAGGCCCCGACAGGGCCTGGAGCCTTCCCCTACGAGCAGTACTTC
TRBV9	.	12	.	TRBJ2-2	CASSGNTGELFF	TGTGCCAGCAGCGGGAACACCGGGGAGCTGTTTTTT
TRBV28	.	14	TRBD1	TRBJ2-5	CASSLGTGKETQYF	TGTGCCAGCAGTTTAGGGACAGGGAAAGAGACCCAGTACTTC
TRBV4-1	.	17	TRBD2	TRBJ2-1	CASSRMFSGASYNEQFF	TGCGCCAGCAGCCGCATGTTTAGCGGGGCCTCCTACAATGAGCAGTTCTTC
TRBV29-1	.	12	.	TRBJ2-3	CSVDGWTDTQYF	TGCAGCGTCGACGGTTGGACAGATACGCAGTATTTT
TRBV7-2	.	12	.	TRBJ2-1	CASSLSRNEQFF	TGTGCCAGCAGCTTAAGTCGGAATGAGCAGTTCTTC
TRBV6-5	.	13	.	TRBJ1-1	CASRMTRNTEAFF	TGTGCCAGCAGAATGACAAGGAACACTGAAGCTTTCTTT
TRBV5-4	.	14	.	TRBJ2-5	CASSLGGSQETQYF	TGTGCCAGCAGCTTGGGGGGCAGCCAAGAGACCCAGTACTTC
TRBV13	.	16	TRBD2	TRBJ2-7	CASSLSSRGSVAEQYF	TGTGCCAGCAGCCTATCCTCCCGCGGGAGTGTCGCCGAGCAGTACTTC
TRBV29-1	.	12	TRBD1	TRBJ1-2	CSVSDRGYGYTF	TGCAGCGTCTCCGACAGGGGCTATGGCTACACCTTC
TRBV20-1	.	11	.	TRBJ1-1	CSARKGQGTFF	TGCAGTGCTAGAAAAGGGCAGGGGACTTTCTTT
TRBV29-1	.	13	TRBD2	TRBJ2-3	CSVYEGRADTQYF	TGCAGCGTTTATGAGGGGAGGGCAGATACGCAGTATTTT
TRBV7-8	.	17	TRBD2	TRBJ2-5	CASSLGRLAGVQETQYF	TGTGCCAGCAGCTTAGGCAGGCTAGCGGGAGTTCAAGAGACCCAGTACTTC
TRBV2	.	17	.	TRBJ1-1	CAIFKRAGSGVNTEAFF	TGTGCTATTTTTAAAAGGGCAGGGAGCGGGGTGAACACTGAAGCTTTCTTT
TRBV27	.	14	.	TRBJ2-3	CASSLRQHTDTQYF	TGTGCCAGCAGTTTAAGACAGCACACAGATACGCAGTATTTT
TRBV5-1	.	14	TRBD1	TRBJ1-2	CASSLNGQDEGYTF	TGCGCCAGCAGCTTAAACGGACAGGATGAAGGCTACACCTTC
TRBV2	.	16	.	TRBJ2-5	CASVARLLLLTETQYF	TGTGCCAGCGTGGCCCGCCTATTACTCTTGACAGAGACCCAGTACTTC
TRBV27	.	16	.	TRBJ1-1	CASSLRRHNMNTEAFF	TGTGCCAGCAGTCTACGTAGACACAACATGAACACTGAAGCTTTCTTT
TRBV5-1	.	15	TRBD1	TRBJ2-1	CASSLARTGFYEQFF	TGCGCCAGCAGCTTGGCGAGGACAGGGTTTTATGAGCAGTTCTTC
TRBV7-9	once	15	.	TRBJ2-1	CASSPRGGSYNEQFF	TGTGCCAGCAGCCCAAGGGGGGGGTCCTACAATGAGCAGTTCTTC
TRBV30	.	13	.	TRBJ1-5	CAWSEVGRGPQHF	TGTGCCTGGAGTGAGGTGGGCAGGGGGCCCCAGCATTTT
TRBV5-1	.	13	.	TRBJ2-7	CASSGLAVNEQYF	TGCGCCAGCAGCGGGCTAGCTGTCAACGAGCAGTACTTC
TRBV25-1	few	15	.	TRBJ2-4	CASSESGGAKNIQYF	TGTGCCAGCAGTGAATCAGGGGGGGCCAAAAACATTCAGTACTTC
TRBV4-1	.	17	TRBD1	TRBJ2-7	CASSQGAGGQGIYEQYF	TGCGCCAGCAGCCAAGGTGCCGGGGGACAGGGTATATACGAGCAGTACTTC
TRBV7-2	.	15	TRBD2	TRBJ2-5	CASSFRAGDRETQYF	TGTGCCAGCAGCTTTAGGGCGGGAGATCGTGAGACCCAGTACTTC